The 30 T cell receptor beta chains below were found in one sample sequenced in a study of blood T cell repertoires in COVID-19. TCRdb keeps only in-frame clones here, not all; method: immunoSEQ multiplex PCR. The sample has some 250,000 clones, approximately 85% seen once. The sequencing input was PBMCs or T cells enriched from blood (not recorded which). The receptors come from a woman aged 50 to 65 who had recovered from COVID-19.

The chain has TRBV28 and TRBJ2-7; 9 nucleotides agree with TRBD1. Germline assignment: CDR1 MDHEN and CDR2 SYDVKM. The CDR3 loop spans 14 amino acids. The trim removed 3 bases at V and 7 bases at J, leaving 7 bases unmatched. CDR3 DNA: TGTGCCAGCAGTTTCGTGACAGGGGGTATTGAGCAGTACTTC. It yields the protein CASSFVTGGIEQYF.

Only one count was recorded for this clone. This sequence joins TRBV11-3 and TRBJ2-1; 10 nucleotides line up with TRBD2. CDR1 and CDR2 from the germline V gene are SGHNT and YENEEA. The CDR3 sequence is 14 residues long. With 8 bases clipped from V and 6 bases from J, the junction kept 7 bases outside the gene matches. The CDR3 DNA sequence: TGTGCCAGCGAAAAGCGGGAGGGCAGCAATGAGCAGTTCTTC. Residues: CASEKREGSNEQFF.

This clone was observed a handful of times. The chain combines TRBV5-8 with TRBJ1-5, with 9 nucleotides matching TRBD1. Germline CDR1 reads SGHTS; CDR2 reads YDEGEE. CDR3 length: 13 residues. The junction had 4 bases not matched to a gene; V was cut back by 6 bases and J by 6 bases. The CDR3 DNA reads as TGTGCCAGCATCCAGGACAGGGGTCAGCCCCAGCATTTT. This codes for CASIQDRGQPQHF.

V usage is TRBV20-1 and J usage is TRBJ2-7; 7 nucleotides line up with TRBD2. Germline values: CDR1 DFQATT, CDR2 SNEGSKA (reference sequence). The CDR3 runs to 11 residues. CDR3 bases: TGCAGGCGGGGGAGCTCCTACGAGCAGTACTTC. This sequence encodes CRRGSSYEQYF.

This clone was recorded a few times. The V and J genes are TRBV29-1 and TRBJ2-2; D uncertain. CDR1 and CDR2 (germline): SQVTM, ANQGSEA. The CDR3 is made up of 12 amino acids. The CDR3 loop is CLGRTNTGELFF. CDR3 sequence (DNA): TGCCTCGGCAGGACGAACACCGGGGAGCTGTTTTTT.

CDR3 residues: CASSAGSFYNEQFF. CDR3 sequence (DNA): TGTGCCAGCAGTGCCGGGTCCTTCTACAATGAGCAGTTCTTC. The chain links TRBV2 to TRBJ2-1; no clear D. CDR1 is SNHLY, CDR2 FYNNEI, per germline. The CDR3 has 14 residues. Trimming stripped 4 bases from V and 3 bases from J, with 10 bases between.

The rearrangement joins TRBV2 to TRBJ2-2; 8 bases are a match to TRBD1. With V trimmed by 7 bases and J by 2 bases, 9 bases remained unmatched. The CDR3 runs to 16 residues. CDR1 is SNHLY and CDR2 is FYNNEI in the germline V gene. CDR3 sequence: CASTREQGVNTGELFF. CDR3 bases: TGTGCCAGCACCCGTGAACAGGGGGTCAACACCGGGGAGCTGTTTTTT.

The chain couples TRBV7-9 to TRBJ2-7; possibly TRBD2 for D (6 bases). The germline CDR1 and CDR2 sequences are SEHNR and FQNEAQ (reference sequence). V was shortened by 4 bases and J by 6 bases, with 13 bases between the two germline ends. The CDR3 spans 13 residues. This CDR3 reads CASSWQGAGEQYF. The CDR3 coding sequence is TGTGCCAGCAGCTGGCAGGGAGCGGGCGAGCAGTACTTC.

The chain carries TRBV30 and TRBJ2-3, with a tentative D call TRBD2 (6 bases). CDR1 is GTSNPN, CDR2 SVGIG, per germline (reference sequence). V was clipped by 3 bases and J by 1 base, with 14 bases between them. This CDR3 is built from 15 residues. CDR3 bases: TGTGCCTGGAGCTTCGGGCGGGGACGCACAGATACGCAGTATTTT. It codes for CAWSFGRGRTDTQYF.

The V call is TRBV5-1, the J call TRBJ1-6; TRBD1 agrees at 7 bases. Germline trimming cut 0 bases from V and 11 bases from J; bases unmatched to any gene: 11. Germline V gene data show CDR1 as SGHRS and CDR2 as YFSETQ. This CDR3 spans 16 amino acids. This CDR3 reads CASSLEAGDRKTPLHF. CDR3 sequence (DNA): TGCGCCAGCAGCTTGGAGGCAGGGGACAGAAAAACACCCCTCCACTTT.

The rearrangement joins TRBV23-1 to TRBJ2-1, with D tentatively TRBD2 (5 bases). TRBV23-1 is an open reading frame whose function is uncertain. This CDR3 spans 20 amino acids. V was cut by 3 bases and J by 1 base, with 25 bases left in between. CDR3 nucleotides: TGCGCCAGCAGTCACGGTCAAAAGGGAGAGCTAAGAACGTCCTACAATGAGCAGTTCTTC. Protein: CASSHGQKGELRTSYNEQFF.

The chain recombines TRBV5-6 with TRBJ1-1; unclear D gene. The V end was cut by 7 bases, the J end by 4 bases, with 17 bases between. There are 14 residues in the CDR3. CDR1 is SGHDT, CDR2 YYEEEE, per germline. CDR3 sequence reads: CASDSGELSTEAFF. The CDR3 DNA is TGTGCCAGCGACTCCGGGGAGCTATCCACTGAAGCTTTCTTT.

In this sample, this clone turned up once. V usage is TRBV18 and J usage is TRBJ1-1; no clear D gene. The CDR3 is made up of 15 amino acids. V was clipped by 6 bases and J by 0 bases, with 14 bases between them. From germline, CDR1 is KGHSH and CDR2 LQKENI. CDR3 nucleotides: TGTGCCAGCTCCTACGCGGGGAAAATGAACACTGAAGCTTTCTTT. Encoded protein: CASSYAGKMNTEAFF. Using reference TRBV18 and TRBJ1-1 for the parts outside the CDR3, the full variable domain is NAGVMQNPRHLVRRRGQEARLRCSPMKGHSHVYWYRQLPEEGLKFMVYLQKENIIDESGMPKERFSAEFPKEGPSILRIQQVVRGDSAAYFCASSYAGKMNTEAFFGQGTRLTVV.

The genes are TRBV19 and TRBJ2-1; TRBD2 is a possible D gene (6 bases). CDR1 and CDR2 from the germline V gene are LNHDA and SQIVND (reference sequence). The germline V and J ends were trimmed by 5 bases and 0 bases, with 14 bases remaining between them. The CDR3 loop spans 16 amino acids. CDR3 amino acids: CASSGSSASSYNEQFF. CDR3 DNA: TGTGCCAGTAGTGGCTCTAGCGCAAGCTCCTACAATGAGCAGTTCTTC.

This clone has more than one count but fewer than ten. In DNA form, the CDR3 reads TGTGCCAGCAGCTCCCCTAGCGGGAGGAGCTCAACCAAAAACATTCAGTACTTC. Encoded protein: CASSSPSGRSSTKNIQYF. This chain uses TRBV27 with TRBJ2-4, with TRBD2 matching over 11 bases. CDR1 and CDR2 (germline): MNHEY, SMNVEV (reference sequence). The trim removed 6 bases at V and 2 bases at J, leaving 12 bases unmatched. The CDR3 spans 18 residues.

The V call is TRBV5-4, the J call TRBJ2-2; maybe TRBD2 (5 bases). The CDR3 loop spans 15 amino acids. Germline-derived CDR1 and CDR2 are SGHNT and YYREEE (reference sequence). V lost 2 bases to trimming and J lost 4 bases, with 12 bases between them. CDR3 coding DNA: TGTGCCAGCAGCTTTCGGCTGGGGAGCACCGGGGAGCTGTTTTTT. Translating gives CASSFRLGSTGELFF.

This clone was recorded once. This specimen includes other DNA sequences encoding the same CDR3. The genes are TRBV3-1 (or the pseudogene TRBV3-2) and TRBJ1-5, with 7 bases aligning to TRBD1. CDR1 and CDR2 (germline): LGHDT, YNNKEL (reference sequence). Trimming removed 4 bases from V and 2 bases from J; junction bases left unmatched: 2. The length of the CDR3 is 14 residues. CDR3 DNA sequence: TGTGCCAGCAGCCGACAGGGCGGCAATCAGCCCCAGCATTTT. This gives the protein CASSRQGGNQPQHF.

There are a few counts of this clone. The chain couples TRBV24-1 to TRBJ2-1, with D unclear. This CDR3 contains 11 residues. CDR1 KGHDR and CDR2 SFDVKD come from the germline V gene. V lost 1 base and J lost 9, with 3 bases in between. CDR3 nucleotides: TGTGCCACCAGTGATTTTATTGAGCAGTTCTTC. Translation gives CATSDFIEQFF.

Turning to this clone: A read error may produce the germline difference seen at one junction end. CDR3 nucleotides: TGTGCCAGCACCCTAGGGGGACAGGGGTTCCTCGTTGGGGTAGCTGCCTTC. Translated: CASTLGGQGFLVGVAAF. V is TRBV11-3 and J is TRBJ2-7; TRBD1 matches at 10 bases. The germline gives CDR1 SGHNT, CDR2 YENEEA. The CDR3 is made up of 17 amino acids.

The chain is built from TRBV5-1 and TRBJ2-3, with TRBD1 matching over 7 bases. CDR1 is SGHRS, CDR2 YFSETQ, per germline. The CDR3 extends over 15 amino acids. The trim removed 5 bases at V and 0 bases at J, leaving 6 bases unmatched. The CDR3 region has the DNA TGCGCCAGCAGTTGGGACAGCGCTAGCACAGATACGCAGTATTTT. Residues: CASSWDSASTDTQYF.

Of note for this clone: The identical CDR3 is also encoded by other nucleotide sequences in the sample. V gene TRBV12-3 or TRBV12-4 combines with J gene TRBJ2-1; TRBD2 is a possible D gene (6 bases). There are 13 residues in the CDR3. Trimming took 5 bases from V and 4 from J, leaving 9 bases between them. Here the CDR3 reads CASSPGLYNEQFF. Written as DNA, the CDR3 is TGTGCCAGCAGTCCGGGACTTTACAATGAGCAGTTCTTC.

The rearrangement joins TRBV28 to TRBJ2-7, with 13 nucleotides matching TRBD2. Germline V lookup: CDR1 MDHEN, CDR2 SYDVKM. Losses at the gene ends were 7 bases for V and 0 bases for J; bases not matched to a gene: 6. This CDR3 is 16 amino acids long. CDR3 protein: CASTRGLAGVSYEQYF. As DNA, the CDR3 is TGTGCCAGCACCCGCGGACTAGCGGGAGTCTCCTACGAGCAGTACTTC.

The rearrangement joins TRBV27 to TRBJ2-2, with 9 bases aligning to TRBD2. V shed 2 bases, J shed 1 base, and the junction held 2 bases outside the gene matches. CDR1 and CDR2 (germline): MNHEY, SMNVEV (reference sequence). The CDR3 consists of 16 residues. CDR3 sequence: CASSLRAGGNTGELFF. As DNA, the CDR3 is TGTGCCAGCAGTTTAAGAGCGGGAGGGAACACCGGGGAGCTGTTTTTT.

This clone was observed once. This chain uses TRBV2 with TRBJ1-5; the match to TRBD1 covers 10 bases. CDR1 and CDR2 from the germline V gene are SNHLY and FYNNEI. There are 14 residues in the CDR3. V shed 6 bases, J shed 7 bases, and the junction held 6 bases outside the gene matches. This CDR3 reads CASSKSGQGQPQHF. Written as DNA, the CDR3 is TGTGCCAGCAGCAAGTCGGGACAGGGGCAGCCCCAGCATTTT.

The V and J genes are TRBV3-1 (or the pseudogene TRBV3-2) and TRBJ1-6; D is perhaps TRBD1 (5 bases). Trimming cost V 5 bases and J 7 bases, with 15 bases left between them. The CDR3 contains 15 residues. Looked up from germline, CDR1 is LGHDT and CDR2 is YNNKEL (reference sequence). The DNA of the CDR3 is TGTGCCAGCAGCGTCGGGGGGGGTAGCAATTCACCCCTCCACTTT. It codes for CASSVGGGSNSPLHF.

V and J are TRBV18 and TRBJ2-1, with 9 bases matching TRBD2. The germline gives CDR1 KGHSH, CDR2 LQKENI. The CDR3 contains 14 residues. With V trimmed by 4 bases and J by 8 bases, 6 bases remained unmatched. The CDR3 loop is CASSRRTSADEQFF. In DNA, the CDR3 is TGTGCCAGCTCACGACGGACTAGCGCTGATGAGCAGTTCTTC.

This rearrangement joins TRBV4-1 to TRBJ2-3; no firm D call. CDR3 size: 15 residues. V lost 3 bases and J lost 0, with 10 bases in between. Germline lookup yields CDR1 MGHRA and CDR2 YSYEKL. This chain's CDR3 is CASSHGGYSTDTQYF. CDR3 DNA: TGCGCCAGCAGCCACGGCGGCTATAGCACAGATACGCAGTATTTT.

The CDR3 is CASSQQNQPQHF. DNA for the CDR3: TGTGCCAGCAGCCAACAGAATCAGCCCCAGCATTTT. The V call is TRBV4-2, the J call TRBJ1-5; no firm D call. CDR3 size: 12 residues. In germline, CDR1 is LGHNA, CDR2 YNFKEQ. Trimming stripped 2 bases from V and 4 bases from J, with 3 bases between.

The chain has TRBV7-2 and TRBJ1-1; the D is unclear. The V end was cut by 3 bases, the J end by 0 bases, with 11 bases between. Germline assignment: CDR1 SGHTA and CDR2 FQGNSA. This CDR3 is built from 15 residues. CDR3 loop: CASSLVGGMNTEAFF. The CDR3 nucleotides are TGTGCCAGCAGCTTGGTAGGAGGAATGAACACTGAAGCTTTCTTT. Full variable domain (outside the CDR3, taken from reference TRBV7-2 and TRBJ1-1): GAGVSQSPSNKVTEKGKDVELRCDPISGHTALYWYRQSLGQGLEFLIYFQGNSAPDKSGLPSDRFSAERTGGSVSTLTIQRTQQEDSAVYLCASSLVGGMNTEAFFGQGTRLTVV.

V is TRBV2 and J is TRBJ1-1, with 7 bases matching TRBD1. Germline V lookup: CDR1 SNHLY, CDR2 FYNNEI. With 6 bases clipped from V and 0 bases from J, the junction kept 7 bases outside the gene matches. This CDR3 spans 15 amino acids. As DNA, the CDR3 is TGTGCCAGCAGGGCTAGACAGGGAATGAACACTGAAGCTTTCTTT. Translated: CASRARQGMNTEAFF.